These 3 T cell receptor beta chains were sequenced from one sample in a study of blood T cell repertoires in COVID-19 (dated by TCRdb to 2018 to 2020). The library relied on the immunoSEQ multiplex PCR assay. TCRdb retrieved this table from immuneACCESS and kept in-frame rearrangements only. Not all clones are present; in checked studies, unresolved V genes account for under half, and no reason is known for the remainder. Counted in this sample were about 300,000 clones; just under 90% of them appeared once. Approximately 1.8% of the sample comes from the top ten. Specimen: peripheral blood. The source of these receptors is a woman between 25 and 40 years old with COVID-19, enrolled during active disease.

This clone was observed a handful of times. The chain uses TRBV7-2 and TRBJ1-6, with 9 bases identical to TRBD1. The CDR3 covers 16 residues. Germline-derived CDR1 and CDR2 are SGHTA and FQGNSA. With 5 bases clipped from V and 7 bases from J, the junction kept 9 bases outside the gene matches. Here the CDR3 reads CASSLVQGAQNSPLHF. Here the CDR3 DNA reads TGTGCCAGCAGCCTAGTACAGGGGGCGCAGAATTCACCCCTCCACTTT.

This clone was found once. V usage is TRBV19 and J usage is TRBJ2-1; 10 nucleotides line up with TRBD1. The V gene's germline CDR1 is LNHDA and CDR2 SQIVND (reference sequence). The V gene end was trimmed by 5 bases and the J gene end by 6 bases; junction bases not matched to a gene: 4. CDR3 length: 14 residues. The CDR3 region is CASSGWTGGNEQFF. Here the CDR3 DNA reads TGTGCCAGTAGTGGGTGGACAGGGGGCAATGAGCAGTTCTTC. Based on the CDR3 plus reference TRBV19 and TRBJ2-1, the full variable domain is DGGITQSPKYLFRKEGQNVTLSCEQNLNHDAMYWYRQDPGQGLRLIYYSQIVNDFQKGDIAEGYSVSREKKESFPLTVTSAQKNPTAFYLCASSGWTGGNEQFFGPGTRLTVL.

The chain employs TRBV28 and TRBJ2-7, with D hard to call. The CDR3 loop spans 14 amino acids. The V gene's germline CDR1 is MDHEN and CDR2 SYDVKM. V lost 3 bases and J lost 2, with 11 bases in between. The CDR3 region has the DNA TGTGCCAGCAGTTTGTTGAGGTCTCCCTACGAGCAGTACGTC. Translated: CASSLLRSPYEQYV.